Presented here are 9 T cell receptor beta chains from one specimen sequenced in a study of T cell changes during pregnancy in multiple sclerosis. Sequencing was performed with immunoSEQ multiplex PCR; in TCRdb, only in-frame clones are kept and a portion is missing. In the table there are tens of thousands of clones, 93% of which are singletons. This specimen consisted of peripheral blood, obtained after pregnancy. The receptors here all came from a female donor with multiple sclerosis, enrolled in a pregnancy study.

V usage is TRBV28 and J usage is TRBJ2-1; 8 bases match TRBD2. The junction had 9 bases not matched to a gene; V was cut back by 2 bases and J by 12 bases. The CDR3 sequence is 14 residues long. Per the germline V gene, CDR1 is MDHEN and CDR2 is SYDVKM. CDR3: CASSLVSGKLVQFF. The DNA of the CDR3 is TGTGCCAGCAGTTTAGTTAGCGGGAAGCTAGTGCAGTTCTTC.

The V call is TRBV11-1, the J call TRBJ2-7; D possibly corresponds to TRBD1 (6 bases). The CDR3 extends over 15 amino acids. V was clipped by 1 base and J by 3 bases, with 13 bases between them. Germline CDR1 is SGHAT and CDR2 is FQDESV (reference sequence). CDR3 sequence (DNA): TGTGCCAGCAGCTTAGGTAGAGGGGGAAGCTACGAGCAGTACTTC. This sequence encodes CASSLGRGGSYEQYF.

V gene TRBV5-1 combines with J gene TRBJ2-7, with 9 bases lining up with TRBD2. The CDR3 has 14 residues. Trimming cost V 4 bases and J 3 bases; bases outside gene matches: 5. The germline CDR1 and CDR2 sequences are SGHRS and YFSETQ. The CDR3: CASSLKREVYEQYF. The CDR3, as DNA: TGCGCCAGCAGCCTCAAGCGGGAGGTCTACGAGCAGTACTTC.

The chain combines TRBV4-3 with TRBJ1-1; TRBD1 might be the D (6 bases). The germline V gene encodes CDR1 LGHNA and CDR2 YSLEER. The V gene lost 0 bases and the J gene lost 1 base, with 9 bases spanning the gap. The CDR3 length is 15 residues. CDR3 sequence: CASSQDSGQNTEAFF. In DNA form, the CDR3 reads TGCGCCAGCAGCCAAGATTCGGGACAGAACACTGAAGCTTTCTTT.

Here the CDR3 DNA reads TGTGCCAGCAGCGCACAACAGGCCTTCACAGATACGCAGTATTTT. Its translation is CASSAQQAFTDTQYF. V is TRBV9 and J is TRBJ2-3; TRBD1 might be the D (5 bases). Germline lookup yields CDR1 SGDLS and CDR2 YYNGEE. Trimming shortened V by 3 bases and J by 2 bases, and 13 bases separated the two germline ends. The CDR3 has 15 residues.

The chain is built from TRBV7-9 and TRBJ1-1; D gene ambiguous. The germline gives CDR1 SEHNR, CDR2 FQNEAQ (reference sequence). The germline V and J ends were trimmed by 2 bases and 2 bases, with 15 bases remaining between them. The CDR3 has 16 residues. The CDR3 reads CASSLRYAEENTEAFF. DNA for the CDR3: TGTGCCAGCAGCTTACGATATGCGGAGGAAAACACTGAAGCTTTCTTT.

The chain uses TRBV27 and TRBJ1-2; D is perhaps TRBD1 (6 bases). Trimming took off 3 bases at V and 6 bases at J, with 14 bases between the two ends. Per the germline V gene, CDR1 is MNHEY and CDR2 is SMNVEV (reference sequence). CDR3 length equals 14 residues. CDR3 DNA sequence: TGTGCCAGCAGTTTTACAGGGAGTTCCAATGGCTACACCTTC. This encodes CASSFTGSSNGYTF.

This clone came up once. This chain links TRBV19 with TRBJ1-1; 7 bases align to TRBD1. In germline, CDR1 is LNHDA, CDR2 SQIVND (reference sequence). CDR3 length: 14 residues. Trimming at V came to 3 bases and at J to 6 bases, leaving 7 bases not matched to a gene. CDR3 amino acids: CASSMSGGNAEAFF. CDR3 sequence (DNA): TGTGCCAGTAGTATGTCAGGGGGGAATGCTGAAGCTTTCTTT.

This rearrangement joins TRBV7-9 to TRBJ2-7; perhaps TRBD1 as D (5 bases). V lost 1 base and J lost 9, with 7 bases in between. Germline CDR1 is SEHNR and CDR2 is FQNEAQ (reference sequence). CDR3 size: 11 residues. CDR3 loop: CASSLDQGQYF. CDR3 bases: TGTGCCAGCAGCTTAGATCAGGGGCAGTACTTC.